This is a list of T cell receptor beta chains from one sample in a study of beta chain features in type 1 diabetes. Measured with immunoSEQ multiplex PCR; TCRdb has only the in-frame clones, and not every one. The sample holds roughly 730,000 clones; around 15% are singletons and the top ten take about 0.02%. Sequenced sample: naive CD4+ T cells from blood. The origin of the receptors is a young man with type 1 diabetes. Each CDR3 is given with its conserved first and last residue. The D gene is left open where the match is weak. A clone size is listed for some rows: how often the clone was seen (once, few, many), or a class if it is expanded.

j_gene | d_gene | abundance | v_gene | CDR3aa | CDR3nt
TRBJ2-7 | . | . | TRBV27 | CASSRRNGYYNEQYF | TGTGCCAGCAGTCGACGTAACGGGTACTACAACGAGCAGTACTTC
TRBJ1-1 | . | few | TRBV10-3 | CAISWDTEAFF | TGTGCCATCAGTTGGGACACTGAAGCTTTCTTT
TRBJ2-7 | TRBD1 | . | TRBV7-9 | CASSPTSDRGPHEQYF | TGTGCCAGCAGCCCAACCTCTGACAGGGGGCCCCACGAGCAGTACTTC
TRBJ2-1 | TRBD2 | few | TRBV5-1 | CASSLATSGGSNEQFF | TGCGCCAGCAGCTTGGCGACAAGCGGGGGGTCCAATGAGCAGTTCTTC
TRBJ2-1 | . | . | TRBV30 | CAWTEDSVDYNEQFF | TGTGCCTGGACAGAGGACAGTGTAGACTACAATGAGCAGTTCTTC
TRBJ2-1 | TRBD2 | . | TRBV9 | CASSIGAGLVGEQFF | TGTGCCAGCAGCATAGGAGCGGGACTAGTAGGAGAGCAGTTCTTC
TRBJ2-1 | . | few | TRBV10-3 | CATAGGDYNEQFF | TGTGCCACCGCTGGTGGGGACTACAATGAGCAGTTCTTC
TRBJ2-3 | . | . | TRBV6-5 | CASSYSKGGSTQYF | TGTGCCAGCAGTTACTCGAAGGGGGGCTCTACGCAGTATTTT
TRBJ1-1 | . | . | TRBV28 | CASSGTEAFF | TGTGCCAGCAGCGGGACTGAAGCTTTCTTT
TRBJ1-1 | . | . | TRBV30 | CAWSVGGAYTEAFF | TGTGCCTGGAGTGTGGGGGGAGCGTACACTGAAGCTTTCTTT
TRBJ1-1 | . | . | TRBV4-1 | CASSQDREKGAFF | TGCGCCAGCAGCCAAGACAGGGAGAAGGGAGCTTTCTTT
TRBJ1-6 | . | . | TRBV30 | CAWSVPPSPLHF | TGTGCCTGGAGTGTACCCCCCTCACCCCTCCACTTT
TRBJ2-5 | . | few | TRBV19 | CASSIRLGETQYF | TGTGCCAGTAGTATCCGTCTCGGGGAGACCCAGTACTTC
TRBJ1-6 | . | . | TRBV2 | CASNNGERSYNSPLHF | TGTGCCAGCAACAATGGGGAGCGCTCCTATAATTCACCCCTCCACTTT
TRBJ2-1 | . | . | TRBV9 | CASSVVSGDNEQFF | TGTGCCAGCAGCGTAGTTTCAGGGGACAATGAGCAGTTCTTC
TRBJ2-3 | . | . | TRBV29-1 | CSVEGGALGTDTQYF | TGCAGCGTTGAAGGGGGGGCCTTAGGGACAGATACGCAGTATTTT
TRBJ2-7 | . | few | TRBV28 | CASSSPTVNYEQYF | TGTGCCAGCAGTTCCCCGACAGTGAACTACGAGCAGTACTTC
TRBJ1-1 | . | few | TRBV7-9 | CASSLRTLNTEAFF | TGTGCCAGCAGCTTAAGGACATTGAACACTGAAGCTTTCTTT
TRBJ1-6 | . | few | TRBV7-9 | CASSLGGLGTPLHF | TGTGCCAGCAGCTTAGGGGGACTGGGGACACCCCTCCACTTT
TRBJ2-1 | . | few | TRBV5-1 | CASSKDSNNEQFF | TGCGCCAGCAGCAAGGACAGCAACAATGAGCAGTTCTTC
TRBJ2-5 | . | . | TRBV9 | CASSFRSRGRQETQYF | TGTGCCAGCAGCTTTCGATCCCGGGGTAGGCAAGAGACCCAGTACTTC
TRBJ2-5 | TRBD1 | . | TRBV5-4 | CASSRTGDTETQYF | TGTGCCAGCAGCCGGACAGGGGATACGGAGACCCAGTACTTC
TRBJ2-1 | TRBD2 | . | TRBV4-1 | CASSPLSGFLSAGGPDEQFF | TGCGCCAGCAGCCCTCTCTCAGGGTTCCTCTCAGCGGGGGGGCCAGATGAGCAGTTCTTC
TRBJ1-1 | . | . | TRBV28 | CASSLLGGNLDTEAFF | TGTGCCAGCAGTTTATTGGGGGGCAATTTGGACACTGAAGCTTTCTTT
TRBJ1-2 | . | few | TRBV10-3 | CAISRTDYGYTF | TGTGCCATCAGCCGGACTGATTATGGCTACACCTTC
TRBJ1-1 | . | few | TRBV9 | CASSVEPESTEAFF | TGTGCCAGCAGCGTAGAGCCAGAGAGCACTGAAGCTTTCTTT
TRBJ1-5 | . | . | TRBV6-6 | CASSLGLPPSNQPQHF | TGTGCCAGCAGTTTGGGATTACCACCTAGCAATCAGCCCCAGCATTTT
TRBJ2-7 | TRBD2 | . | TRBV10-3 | CAISESRAKSAGDRYEQYF | TGTGCCATCAGTGAGTCGAGGGCAAAGTCGGCGGGGGACCGATACGAGCAGTACTTC
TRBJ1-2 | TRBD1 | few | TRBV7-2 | CASSLAGQGSGYTF | TGTGCCAGCAGCTTAGCGGGACAGGGGAGTGGCTACACCTTC
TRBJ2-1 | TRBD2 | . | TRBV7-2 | CASSRAGGSYNEQFF | TGTGCCAGCAGTCGAGCGGGGGGCTCCTACAATGAGCAGTTCTTC
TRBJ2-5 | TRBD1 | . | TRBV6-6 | CASRGTAYQETQYF | TGTGCCAGCAGAGGGACAGCCTACCAAGAGACCCAGTACTTC
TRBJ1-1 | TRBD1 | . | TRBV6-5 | CASSYTGTATDKAFF | TGTGCCAGCAGTTACACCGGGACAGCAACCGATAAAGCTTTCTTT
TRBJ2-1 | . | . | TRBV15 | CATSRDSGGADEQFF | TGTGCCACCAGCAGAGATTCCGGAGGGGCAGATGAGCAGTTCTTC
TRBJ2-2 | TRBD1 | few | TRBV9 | CASSPRVGTGITGELFF | TGTGCCAGCAGCCCCAGGGTAGGGACAGGGATCACCGGGGAGCTGTTTTTT
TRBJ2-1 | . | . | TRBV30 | CAWTFYNEQFF | TGTGCCTGGACCTTTTACAATGAGCAGTTCTTC
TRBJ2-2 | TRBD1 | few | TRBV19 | CASTILDGQGSGELFF | TGTGCCAGTACCATTTTAGACGGACAGGGTTCCGGGGAGCTGTTTTTT
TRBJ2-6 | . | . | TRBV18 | CASSPLDISGANVLTF | TGTGCCAGCTCACCCCTCGACATCTCTGGGGCCAACGTCCTGACTTTC
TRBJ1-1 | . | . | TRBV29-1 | CSVTRTERTEAFF | TGCAGCGTAACCAGGACGGAGAGAACTGAAGCTTTCTTT
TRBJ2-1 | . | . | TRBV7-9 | CASSEGSYNEQFF | TGTGCCAGCAGTGAAGGGTCCTACAATGAGCAGTTCTTC
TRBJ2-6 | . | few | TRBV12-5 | CASGLVTDRGYGANVLTF | TGTGCTAGTGGTTTGGTAACAGACAGAGGGTATGGGGCCAACGTCCTGACTTTC
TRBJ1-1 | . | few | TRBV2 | CASRDPNTEAFF | TGTGCCAGCAGGGACCCGAACACTGAAGCTTTCTTT